This T cell receptor (beta chain) was captured by sequencing in a study of T cell responses to AZD1222 COVID-19 vaccine. General observations from the study: There were vaccine-associated CD4 TCRs across spike, dominant at 160-218 and 743-854.

Points on this clone: Its antigen is unidentified.

Profiled with immunoSEQ multiplex PCR; TCRdb holds only in-frame clones, not every one. The repertoire includes about 85,000 clones, approximately 91% of them detected once, and about 6% sits in the top ten. After removal of 3 bases from V and 6 bases from J, the junction contained 5 bases not matched to a gene. Germline CDR1 and CDR2: SGHRS and YFSETQ. The CDR3 covers 13 residues. The receptor was derived from an adult in good health. Sequencing used peripheral blood, obtained on day 0 of AZD1222 vaccination. The chain has TRBV5-1 and TRBJ1-1, with 7 bases that match TRBD1. The CDR3 sequence: CASSSPGQPEAFF. DNA of the CDR3: TGCGCCAGCAGCTCGCCGGGACAGCCTGAAGCTTTCTTT.